The present entry profiles one T cell receptor beta chain with its context. Antigen: not known. This sample is part of a study of OX40 agonist ivuxolimab in advanced cancers. Study information: Patients took ivuxolimab, an agonistic anti-OX40 (CD134) antibody. Anti-PD-1, anti-PD-L1 or anti-CTLA-4 therapy given earlier was allowed, and 40% had some.

The method was immunoSEQ multiplex PCR; TCRdb's version includes in-frame clones alone and lacks a portion of them. Of tens of thousands of clones listed, about 88% are singletons. CDR1 and CDR2 (germline): SGDLS, YYNGEE. This CDR3 contains 15 residues. J was trimmed by 2 bases and V by 4 bases; bases with no gene match: 8. Study results and caveats: CD8+ T cells averaged more expanded clones than CD4+.

The sequencing used CD4+ or CD8+ T cells sorted from blood, collected in a trial of the OX40 agonist ivuxolimab. This sequence was found in an adult with an advanced solid tumor such as melanoma, head and neck, liver or kidney cancer. The V gene is TRBV9, the J gene TRBJ2-5; 7 nucleotides match TRBD1. The CDR3 sequence: CASSLTGMRQETQYF. The DNA of the CDR3 is TGTGCCAGCAGCCTGACAGGGATGAGGCAAGAGACCCAGTACTTC. The complete variable domain, with remaining parts taken from reference TRBV9 and TRBJ2-5, reads DSGVTQTPKHLITATGQRVTLRCSPRSGDLSVYWYQQSLDQGLQFLIQYYNGEERAKGNILERFSAQQFPDLHSELNLSSLELGDSALYFCASSLTGMRQETQYFGPGTRLLVL.